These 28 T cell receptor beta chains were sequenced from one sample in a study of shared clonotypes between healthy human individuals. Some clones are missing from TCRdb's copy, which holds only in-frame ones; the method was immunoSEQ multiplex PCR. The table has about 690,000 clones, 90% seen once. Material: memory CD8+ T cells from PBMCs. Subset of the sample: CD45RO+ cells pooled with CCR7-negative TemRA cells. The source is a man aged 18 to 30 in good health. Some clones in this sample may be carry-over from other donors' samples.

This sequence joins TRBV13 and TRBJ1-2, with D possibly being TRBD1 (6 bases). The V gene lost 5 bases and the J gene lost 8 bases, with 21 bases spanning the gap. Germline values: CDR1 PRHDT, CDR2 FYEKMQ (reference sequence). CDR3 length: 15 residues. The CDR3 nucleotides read TGTGCCAGCAGCCCTGGTAACGGGGGCGTGGGCGGCTACACCTTC. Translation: CASSPGNGGVGGYTF.

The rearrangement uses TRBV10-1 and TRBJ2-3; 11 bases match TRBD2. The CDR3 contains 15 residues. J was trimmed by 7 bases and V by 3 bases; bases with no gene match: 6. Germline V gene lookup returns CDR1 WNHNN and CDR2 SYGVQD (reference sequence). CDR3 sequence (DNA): TGCGCCAGCAGTGATGATAGCGGGAGGGGAAATACGCAGTATTTT. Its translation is CASSDDSGRGNTQYF.

The CDR3 coding sequence is TGCAGCGTTGGAGGGACAGACCCCTACGAGCAGTACTTC. It codes for CSVGGTDPYEQYF. The chain uses TRBV29-1 and TRBJ2-7, with 7 bases identical to TRBD1. The CDR3 extends over 13 amino acids. Trimming at V came to 4 bases and at J to 2 bases, leaving 5 bases not matched to a gene. Germline V lookup: CDR1 SQVTM, CDR2 ANQGSEA.

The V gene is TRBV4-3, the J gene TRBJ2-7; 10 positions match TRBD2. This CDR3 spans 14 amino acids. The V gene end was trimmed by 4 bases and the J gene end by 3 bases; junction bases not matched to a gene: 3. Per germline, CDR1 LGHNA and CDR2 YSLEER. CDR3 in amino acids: CASSRWTSGYEQYF. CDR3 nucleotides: TGCGCCAGCAGCCGATGGACTAGCGGCTACGAGCAGTACTTC.

CDR3: CASSQDPLWAQPQHF. As DNA, the CDR3 is TGCGCCAGCAGCCAAGATCCCCTCTGGGCTCAGCCCCAGCATTTT. The chain employs TRBV4-1 and TRBJ1-5, with unresolved D. The CDR3 is made up of 15 amino acids. V shed 0 bases and J shed 6 bases, with 12 bases lying between them. CDR1 MGHRA and CDR2 YSYEKL come from the germline V gene.

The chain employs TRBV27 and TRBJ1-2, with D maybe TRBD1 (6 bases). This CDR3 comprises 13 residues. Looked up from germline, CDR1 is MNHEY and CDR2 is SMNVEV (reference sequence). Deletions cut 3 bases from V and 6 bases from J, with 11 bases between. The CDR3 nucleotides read TGTGCCAGCAGTTTCCTAGGACAGCATGGCTACACCTTC. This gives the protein CASSFLGQHGYTF.

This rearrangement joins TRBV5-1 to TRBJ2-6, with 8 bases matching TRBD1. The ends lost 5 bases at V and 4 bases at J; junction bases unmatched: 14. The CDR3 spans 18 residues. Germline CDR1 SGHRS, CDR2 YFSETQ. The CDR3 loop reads CASRPLDRGLTGANVLTF. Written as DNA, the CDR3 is TGCGCCAGCAGGCCCCTCGACAGGGGACTCACGGGGGCCAACGTCCTGACTTTC.

The DNA of the CDR3 is TGTGCCAGCAGCCCAAGGGGTTTACACGAGCAGTACTTC. Protein: CASSPRGLHEQYF. J is TRBJ2-7 and V is TRBV14; a weak D match, TRBD1 (5 bases). CDR1 is SGHDN, CDR2 FVKESK, per germline. Trimming took off 4 bases at V and 5 bases at J, with 12 bases between the two ends. CDR3 length equals 13 residues. Using reference TRBV14 and TRBJ2-7 for the parts outside the CDR3, the full variable domain is EAGVTQFPSHSVIEKGQTVTLRCDPISGHDNLYWYRRVMGKEIKFLLHFVKESKQDESGMPNNRFLAERTGGTYSTLKVQPAELEDSGVYFCASSPRGLHEQYFGPGTRLTVT.

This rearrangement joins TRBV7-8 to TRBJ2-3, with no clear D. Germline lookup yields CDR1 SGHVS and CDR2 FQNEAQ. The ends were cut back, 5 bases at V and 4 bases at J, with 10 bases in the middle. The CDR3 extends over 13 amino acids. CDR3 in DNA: TGTGCCAGCAGCCGAGATAATTCAGATACGCAGTATTTT. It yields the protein CASSRDNSDTQYF.

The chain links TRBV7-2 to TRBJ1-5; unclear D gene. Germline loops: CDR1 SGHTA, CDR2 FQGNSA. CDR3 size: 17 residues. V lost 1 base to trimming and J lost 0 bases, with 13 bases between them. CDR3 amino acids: CASSLGRSIYSNQPQHF. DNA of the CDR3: TGTGCCAGCAGCTTAGGGAGGTCCATTTATAGCAATCAGCCCCAGCATTTT.

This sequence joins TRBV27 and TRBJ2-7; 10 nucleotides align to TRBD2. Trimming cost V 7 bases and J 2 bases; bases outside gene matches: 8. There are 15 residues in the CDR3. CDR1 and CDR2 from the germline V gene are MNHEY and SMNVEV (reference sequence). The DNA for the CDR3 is TGTGCCAGCACCTCTTGGACTAGCGGAACCTACGAGCAGTACTTC. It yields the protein CASTSWTSGTYEQYF.

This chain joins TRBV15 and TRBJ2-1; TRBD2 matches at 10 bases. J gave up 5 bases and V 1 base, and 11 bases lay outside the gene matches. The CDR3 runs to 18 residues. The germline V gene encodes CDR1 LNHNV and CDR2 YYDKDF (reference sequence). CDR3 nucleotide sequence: TGTGCCACCAGCAGAGCCGGGGTTTTCGGACTAGCGGACAATGAGCAGTTCTTC. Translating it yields CATSRAGVFGLADNEQFF.

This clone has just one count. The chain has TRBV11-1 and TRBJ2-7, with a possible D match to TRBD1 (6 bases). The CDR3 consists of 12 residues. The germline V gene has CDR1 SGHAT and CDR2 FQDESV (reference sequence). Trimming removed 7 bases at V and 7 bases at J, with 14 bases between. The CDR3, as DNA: TGTGCCAGCACAAAGGACAGCCCAGAGCAGTACTTC. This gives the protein CASTKDSPEQYF.

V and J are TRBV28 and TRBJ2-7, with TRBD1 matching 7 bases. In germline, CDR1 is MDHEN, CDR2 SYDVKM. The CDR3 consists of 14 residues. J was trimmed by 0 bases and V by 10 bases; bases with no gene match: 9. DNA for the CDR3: TGTGCCACAATCCCGTACAGGGGCTCCTACGAGCAGTACTTC. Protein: CATIPYRGSYEQYF.

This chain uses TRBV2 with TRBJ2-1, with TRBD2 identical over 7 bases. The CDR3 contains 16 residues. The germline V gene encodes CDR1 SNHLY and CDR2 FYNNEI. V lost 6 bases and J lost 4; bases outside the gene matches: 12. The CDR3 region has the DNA TGTGCCAGCAGCCCTCGACTAGCAGGAGGTTACAATGAGCAGTTCTTC. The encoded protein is CASSPRLAGGYNEQFF.

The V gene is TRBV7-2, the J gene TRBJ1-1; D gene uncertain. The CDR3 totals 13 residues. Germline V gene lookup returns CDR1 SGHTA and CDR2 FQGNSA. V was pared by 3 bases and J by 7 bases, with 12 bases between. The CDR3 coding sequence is TGTGCCAGCAGCTTCGGCAGGAACGATGAAGCTTTCTTT. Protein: CASSFGRNDEAFF. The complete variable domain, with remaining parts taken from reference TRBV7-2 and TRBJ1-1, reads GAGVSQSPSNKVTEKGKDVELRCDPISGHTALYWYRQSLGQGLEFLIYFQGNSAPDKSGLPSDRFSAERTGGSVSTLTIQRTQQEDSAVYLCASSFGRNDEAFFGQGTRLTVV.

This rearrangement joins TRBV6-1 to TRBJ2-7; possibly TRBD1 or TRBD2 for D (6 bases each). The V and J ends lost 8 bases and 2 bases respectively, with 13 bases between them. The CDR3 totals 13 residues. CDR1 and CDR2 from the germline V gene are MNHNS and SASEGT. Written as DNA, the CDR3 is TGTGCCAGCGGTATTAGGGGGGCCTACGAGCAGTACTTC. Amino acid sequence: CASGIRGAYEQYF.

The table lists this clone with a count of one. CDR3 loop: CASSEVKGADTQYF. Here the CDR3 DNA reads TGTGCCAGCAGTGAAGTGAAGGGTGCAGATACGCAGTATTTT. The rearrangement joins TRBV6-1 to TRBJ2-3; no definite D call. Germline-derived CDR1 and CDR2 are MNHNS and SASEGT. The CDR3 has 14 amino acids. V lost 1 base and J 4 bases, leaving 9 bases between the germline ends.

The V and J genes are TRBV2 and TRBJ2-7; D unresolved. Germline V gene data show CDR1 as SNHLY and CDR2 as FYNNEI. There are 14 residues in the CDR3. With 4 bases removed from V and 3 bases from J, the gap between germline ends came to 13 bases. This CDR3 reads CASSVRPADYEQYF. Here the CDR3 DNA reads TGTGCCAGCAGTGTTCGGCCAGCTGACTACGAGCAGTACTTC.

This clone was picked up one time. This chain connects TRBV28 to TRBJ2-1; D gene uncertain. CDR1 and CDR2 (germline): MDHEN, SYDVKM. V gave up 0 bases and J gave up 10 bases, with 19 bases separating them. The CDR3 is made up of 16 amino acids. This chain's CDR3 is CASSLWVSRERGEQFF. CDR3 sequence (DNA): TGTGCCAGCAGTTTATGGGTATCCCGAGAGAGAGGAGAGCAGTTCTTC.

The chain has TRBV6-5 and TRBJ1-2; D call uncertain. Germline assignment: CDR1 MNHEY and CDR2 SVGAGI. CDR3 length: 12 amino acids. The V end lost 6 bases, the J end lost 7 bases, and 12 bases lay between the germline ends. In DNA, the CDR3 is TGTGCCAGCAGGGCTACAGTACGTGGCTACACCTTC. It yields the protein CASRATVRGYTF.

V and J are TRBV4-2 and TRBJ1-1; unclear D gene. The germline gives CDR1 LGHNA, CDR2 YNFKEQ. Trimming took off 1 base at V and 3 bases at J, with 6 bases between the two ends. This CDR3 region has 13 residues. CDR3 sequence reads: CASSQGKHTEAFF. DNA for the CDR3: TGTGCCAGCAGCCAAGGGAAACACACTGAAGCTTTCTTT.

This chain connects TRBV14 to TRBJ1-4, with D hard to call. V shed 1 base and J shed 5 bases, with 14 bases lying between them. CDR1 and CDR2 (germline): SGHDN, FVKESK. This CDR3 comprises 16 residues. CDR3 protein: CASSQGRKTENEKLFF. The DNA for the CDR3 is TGTGCCAGCAGCCAAGGACGTAAAACAGAGAATGAAAAACTGTTTTTT.

CDR3 nucleotides: TGTGCCAGCAGCTTTGCCCTGAAGCAATCTAGCGGGAGATACGAGCAGTACTTC. Its translation is CASSFALKQSSGRYEQYF. The V gene is TRBV5-4, the J gene TRBJ2-7, with 10 bases aligning to TRBD2. V was clipped by 2 bases and J by 4 bases; unmatched bases: 15. CDR1 and CDR2 (germline): SGHNT, YYREEE (reference sequence). The CDR3 loop spans 18 amino acids.

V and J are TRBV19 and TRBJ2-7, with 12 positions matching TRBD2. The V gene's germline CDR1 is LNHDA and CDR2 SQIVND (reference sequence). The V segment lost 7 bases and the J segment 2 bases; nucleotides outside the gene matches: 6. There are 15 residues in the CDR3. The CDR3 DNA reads TGTGCCAGTAAACTAGCGGGAGGAATGACCTACGAGCAGTACTTC. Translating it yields CASKLAGGMTYEQYF.

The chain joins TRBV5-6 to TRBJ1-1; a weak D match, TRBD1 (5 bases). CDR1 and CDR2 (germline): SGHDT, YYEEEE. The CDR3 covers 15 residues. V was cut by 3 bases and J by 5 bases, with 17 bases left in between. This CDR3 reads CASSSGGDGRTEAFF. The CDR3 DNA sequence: TGTGCCAGCAGCTCCGGGGGGGACGGACGGACTGAAGCTTTCTTT.

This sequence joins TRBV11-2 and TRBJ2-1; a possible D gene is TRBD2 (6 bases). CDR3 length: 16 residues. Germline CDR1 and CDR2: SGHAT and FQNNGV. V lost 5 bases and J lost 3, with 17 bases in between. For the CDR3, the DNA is TGTGCCAGCAGCCCAGTTGGACTACGGATCTACAATGAGCAGTTCTTC. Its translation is CASSPVGLRIYNEQFF.

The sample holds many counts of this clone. CDR3 protein: CASSETGVGEAFF. The CDR3, as DNA: TGTGCCAGCAGCGAGACAGGGGTCGGTGAAGCTTTCTTT. The chain combines TRBV6-4 with TRBJ1-1; 8 nucleotides agree with TRBD1. Trimming took 6 bases from V and 7 from J; bases not matched to a gene: 7. Germline V gives CDR1 MRHNA, CDR2 SNTAGT. The CDR3 length is 13 residues.